Shown below are 18 T cell receptor beta chains from a single sample sequenced in a study of blood T cell repertoires in COVID-19. Assay: immunoSEQ multiplex PCR; the TCRdb copy retains only in-frame clones and omits some. The sample carries 85,000 to 100,000 clones, over 70% recorded once. The material sequenced was peripheral blood. The receptors stem from a middle-aged man who had recovered from COVID-19.

The chain has TRBV30 and TRBJ1-4; weak D call: TRBD1 (5 bases). Germline V CDR1 and CDR2: GTSNPN, SVGIG (reference sequence). Deletions cut 3 bases from V and 4 bases from J, with 18 bases between. The CDR3 contains 16 residues. As DNA, the CDR3 is TGTGCCTGGAGGGCAGGGATTAAGTCGAGTAATGAAAAACTGTTTTTT. Amino acids: CAWRAGIKSSNEKLFF.

The genes are TRBV3-1 (or the pseudogene TRBV3-2) and TRBJ2-7; possible D gene TRBD2, 5 bases. The V end was cut by 0 bases, the J end by 2 bases, with 20 bases between. This CDR3 comprises 18 residues. CDR1 LGHDT and CDR2 YNNKEL come from the germline V gene (reference sequence). CDR3 bases: TGTGCCAGCAGCCAAGATCTACCCCGTATGCGGGTGCCCTACGAGCAGTACTTC. This sequence encodes CASSQDLPRMRVPYEQYF.

The gene calls are TRBV19 and TRBJ2-1, with 12 positions matching TRBD2. Looked up from germline, CDR1 is LNHDA and CDR2 is SQIVND (reference sequence). The CDR3 is 16 residues long. V was pared by 5 bases and J by 7 bases, with 9 bases of the junction left unmatched. This chain's CDR3 is CASSPRLAGVRNEQFF. CDR3 bases: TGTGCCAGTAGTCCCCGACTAGCGGGAGTTCGGAATGAGCAGTTCTTC.

The chain uses TRBV7-9 and TRBJ1-4, with a weak D call TRBD1 (5 bases). V dropped 3 bases and J dropped 6 bases, with 14 bases sitting between them. The CDR3 contains 15 residues. In germline, CDR1 is SEHNR, CDR2 FQNEAQ (reference sequence). The CDR3, as DNA: TGTGCCAGCAGCTTCACAAGGGGCGAGGATGAAAAACTGTTTTTT. This translates into CASSFTRGEDEKLFF.

The chain carries TRBV7-8 and TRBJ2-7, with D maybe TRBD1 (6 bases). Looked up from germline, CDR1 is SGHVS and CDR2 is FQNEAQ. The CDR3 length is 15 residues. Deletions cut 4 bases from V and 3 bases from J, with 16 bases between. CDR3 region: CASSSRQDLGYEQYF. The CDR3 nucleotides read TGTGCCAGCAGCTCCCGACAGGACCTTGGCTACGAGCAGTACTTC.

V gene TRBV4-3 combines with J gene TRBJ2-7, with D perhaps TRBD2 (6 bases). The CDR3 totals 16 residues. Germline CDR1 is LGHNA and CDR2 is YSLEER. Trimming took off 0 bases at V and 2 bases at J, with 14 bases between the two ends. CDR3 region: CASSQEVSGLAYEQYF. The CDR3 DNA reads TGCGCCAGCAGCCAAGAGGTAAGCGGGCTGGCCTACGAGCAGTACTTC.

This chain joins TRBV6-2 or TRBV6-3 and TRBJ2-5; 9 bases are a match to TRBD2. The trim removed 4 bases at V and 5 bases at J, leaving 11 bases unmatched. Germline loops: CDR1 MNHEY, CDR2 SVGEGT. The CDR3 consists of 16 residues. The CDR3 is CASSSVPAGGRETQYF. The CDR3 DNA follows: TGTGCCAGCAGTTCCGTACCCGCGGGAGGGAGGGAGACCCAGTACTTC.

The DNA for the CDR3 is TGCGCCAGCAGCCAACCGTCAAAAGGGGACACTGAAGCTTTCTTT. It codes for CASSQPSKGDTEAFF. The chain combines TRBV4-1 with TRBJ1-1; weak D call: TRBD1 (5 bases). V lost 2 bases to trimming and J lost 3 bases, with 13 bases between them. The CDR3 is 15 amino acids. CDR1 MGHRA and CDR2 YSYEKL come from the germline V gene.

V is TRBV6-1 and J is TRBJ1-2; D may be TRBD1 (5 bases). Germline V gives CDR1 MNHNS, CDR2 SASEGT. V was shortened by 2 bases and J by 5 bases, with 12 bases between the two germline ends. The CDR3 spans 14 residues. This CDR3 is CASSEWGEKYGYTF. The CDR3 nucleotides read TGTGCCAGCAGTGAATGGGGGGAGAAATATGGCTACACCTTC.

In DNA form, the CDR3 reads TGTGCCAGCAGCGGTTGGGACAGGGGGAATTGGGCCCAGTACTTC. It yields the protein CASSGWDRGNWAQYF. The V gene is TRBV11-2, the J gene TRBJ2-5; TRBD1 aligns across 11 bases. V was clipped by 5 bases and J by 9 bases; unmatched bases: 11. The CDR3 loop spans 15 amino acids. Germline CDR1 SGHAT, CDR2 FQNNGV.

Only a few counts were recorded for this clone. DNA for the CDR3: TGTGCCAGCAGCCAAGACGCCGGCAGCGGGGGAACCTACGAGCAGTACTTC. Residues: CASSQDAGSGGTYEQYF. This chain uses TRBV3-1 (or the pseudogene TRBV3-2) with TRBJ2-7, with 8 positions matching TRBD2. This CDR3 is 17 amino acids long. V lost 0 bases and J lost 2; bases outside the gene matches: 9. Germline CDR1 reads LGHDT; CDR2 reads YNNKEL (reference sequence).

This chain links TRBV4-1 with TRBJ2-3, with 7 bases lining up with TRBD2. Germline lookup yields CDR1 MGHRA and CDR2 YSYEKL. J gave up 6 bases and V 4 bases, and 10 bases lay outside the gene matches. The CDR3 contains 15 residues. The chain's CDR3 is CASSPRLGAGDTQYF. CDR3 nucleotide sequence: TGCGCCAGCAGCCCTCGACTAGGAGCGGGGGATACGCAGTATTTT.

The V call is TRBV30, the J call TRBJ2-1, with a weak D call TRBD2 (7 bases). Per germline, CDR1 GTSNPN and CDR2 SVGIG (reference sequence). The CDR3 totals 16 residues. The V end was cut by 1 base, the J end by 2 bases, with 15 bases between. CDR3 sequence reads: CAWSALSGGPYNEQFF. The CDR3 DNA is TGTGCCTGGAGTGCGCTCTCCGGGGGGCCCTACAATGAGCAGTTCTTC.

This clone has only one observation. V and J are TRBV5-1 and TRBJ1-4, with TRBD1 identical over 9 bases. CDR1 SGHRS and CDR2 YFSETQ come from the germline V gene. After removal of 3 bases from V and 3 bases from J, the junction contained 6 bases not matched to a gene. The CDR3 sequence is 16 residues long. The CDR3, as DNA: TGCGCCAGCAGCTGGGGACAGGGAGGACCTAATGAAAAACTGTTTTTT. This translates into CASSWGQGGPNEKLFF.

The V and J genes are TRBV7-2 and TRBJ2-5; 8 nucleotides match TRBD1. V dropped 5 bases and J dropped 5; count of bases not matched to a gene: 7. Germline CDR1 and CDR2: SGHTA and FQGNSA. The CDR3 is made up of 14 amino acids. The CDR3 region is CASSVGQGFETQYF. The CDR3 nucleotides read TGTGCCAGCAGCGTCGGACAGGGTTTCGAGACCCAGTACTTC.

CDR3 nucleotide sequence: TGTGCCAGCAGCACAGGGGGCACAGGGGAGACCCAGTACTTC. Translated, it gives CASSTGGTGETQYF. This rearrangement joins TRBV11-2 to TRBJ2-5; 9 bases line up with TRBD1. The CDR3 runs 14 residues. V shed 5 bases, J shed 5 bases, and the junction held 6 bases outside the gene matches. Germline V gene data show CDR1 as SGHAT and CDR2 as FQNNGV.

This chain uses TRBV20-1 with TRBJ2-1, with a tentative D call TRBD2 (6 bases). The CDR3 is made up of 11 amino acids. V lost 6 bases and J 9 bases, leaving 12 bases between the germline ends. From germline, CDR1 is DFQATT and CDR2 SNEGSKA (reference sequence). The CDR3 loop reads CSARLEFEQFF. In nucleotides, the CDR3 is TGCAGTGCCAGACTAGAGTTTGAGCAGTTCTTC.

V usage is TRBV10-1 and J usage is TRBJ2-2; TRBD2 aligns across 10 bases. Trimming took 4 bases from V and 0 from J; bases not matched to a gene: 5. The CDR3 consists of 17 residues. CDR1 is WNHNN and CDR2 is SYGVQD in the germline V gene (reference sequence). As DNA, the CDR3 is TGCGCCAGCAGTGGCGATAGCGGGGGGACGAACACCGGGGAGCTGTTTTTT. Its translation: CASSGDSGGTNTGELFF.